Listed here is a single TCR beta chain. The repertoire was sequenced with immunoSEQ multiplex PCR; TCRdb's copy has only in-frame clones and lacks some. The table lists some 300,000 clones, less than 90% of them singletons. The CDR3 totals 14 residues. Germline V gene lookup returns CDR1 SGDLS and CDR2 YYNGEE. The V end was cut by 0 bases, the J end by 1 base, with 6 bases between. These data are taken from a study of blood T cell repertoires in COVID-19. Which cohort a participant joined came from the clinical history participants gave. Either two negative PCRs, clearance, or symptom resolution qualified Cohort 3 donors as recovered.

The sequence derives from a woman in her twenties or thirties who had recovered from COVID-19. The rearrangement uses TRBV9 and TRBJ2-3, with D possibly matching TRBD2 (5 bases). Sequencing was performed on PBMCs or T cells enriched from blood (not recorded which). The CDR3 DNA sequence: TGTGCCAGCAGCGTAGACGGGGGCACAGATACGCAGTATTTT. It specifies CASSVDGGTDTQYF. The whole variable domain, filled in from reference TRBV9 and TRBJ2-3, reads DSGVTQTPKHLITATGQRVTLRCSPRSGDLSVYWYQQSLDQGLQFLIQYYNGEERAKGNILERFSAQQFPDLHSELNLSSLELGDSALYFCASSVDGGTDTQYFGPGTRLTVL.